Listed here is a single T cell receptor beta chain. This entry belongs to a study of Graves' ophthalmopathy and Graves' hyperthyroidism. RNA transcripts provided the template for amplifying TCR beta CDR3 regions. The first round was an RT-PCR with HTBI primers, and the second round was a multiplex PCR. TCRdb passed the multiplex PCR reads through MiXCR, listing each CDR3 protein once. Found here are around 1.1 million distinct CDR3 sequences, about two fifths of them singletons; the top ten hold more than 9.5%. The CDR3 runs to 16 residues. The V gene lost 2 bases and the J gene lost 7 bases, with 15 bases spanning the gap.

Sequencing was performed on peripheral blood or thyroid tissue (not recorded which). The origin of this receptor is an adult man with Graves' hyperthyroidism. The chain combines TRBV12-3 or TRBV12-4 with TRBJ1-6, with D perhaps matching TRBD1 (5 bases). CDR3 amino acids: CASSLSPATANSPLHF. The CDR3 DNA sequence: TGTGCCAGCAGTTTATCCCCCGCGACAGCCAATTCACCCCTCCACTTT.